Below, 27 T cell receptor beta chains from the same sample are listed, as sequenced in a study of cytomegalovirus exposure and HLA in healthy donors. With 60 Vbeta and 13 Jbeta primers, the PCR was carried out. Profiled with immunoSEQ multiplex PCR; TCRdb holds only in-frame clones, not every one. The data contain 90,000 to 150,000 clones, just under 75% of them singletons. The sample comprised PBMCs. These receptors all stem from a human donor in good health.

V gene TRBV28 combines with J gene TRBJ1-1, with 9 positions matching TRBD1. Germline CDR1 MDHEN, CDR2 SYDVKM. This CDR3 contains 16 residues. V lost 2 bases and J lost 0; bases outside the gene matches: 4. CDR3 bases: TGTGCCAGCAGTTTAACAGGACAGGGGATGAACACTGAAGCTTTCTTT. Amino acids: CASSLTGQGMNTEAFF.

The chain has TRBV6-6 and TRBJ1-5; tentative D call: TRBD1 (5 bases). Trimming removed 6 bases at V and 0 bases at J, with 15 bases between. This CDR3 is built from 16 residues. Germline CDR1 reads MNHNY; CDR2 reads SVGAGI (reference sequence). CDR3 in amino acids: CASSDRDTYSNQPQHF. Written as DNA, the CDR3 is TGTGCCAGCAGCGACAGAGACACCTATAGCAATCAGCCCCAGCATTTT.

This chain uses TRBV7-2 with TRBJ2-1, with a weak D call TRBD2 (7 bases). CDR1 is SGHTA and CDR2 is FQGNSA in the germline V gene. With 5 bases removed from V and 4 bases from J, the gap between germline ends came to 18 bases. This CDR3 spans 16 amino acids. CDR3 coding DNA: TGTGCCAGCAGCCCAGGTGGAGGGGGGGTATACAATGAGCAGTTCTTC. It yields the protein CASSPGGGGVYNEQFF.

This clone was observed once. J is TRBJ1-5 and V is TRBV10-3; 7 bases are shared with TRBD1. CDR1 ENHRY and CDR2 SYGVKD come from the germline V gene. V lost 0 bases and J lost 11; bases outside the gene matches: 1. This CDR3 contains 12 residues. Written as DNA, the CDR3 is TGTGCCATCAGTGAGTCAACAGGGGCCCAGCATTTT. It yields the protein CAISESTGAQHF.

The chain employs TRBV11-2 and TRBJ2-2, with D unresolved. The CDR3 runs 15 residues. Deletions cut 1 base from V and 2 bases from J, with 8 bases between. CDR1 and CDR2 (germline): SGHAT, FQNNGV. The CDR3 loop reads CASSLVAGNTGELFF. In DNA, the CDR3 is TGTGCCAGCAGCTTAGTGGCAGGAAACACCGGGGAGCTGTTTTTT.

The chain employs TRBV18 and TRBJ2-2, with 11 bases lining up with TRBD2. CDR3 size: 17 residues. The germline V gene encodes CDR1 KGHSH and CDR2 LQKENI. V was pared by 3 bases and J by 0 bases, with 3 bases of the junction left unmatched. The CDR3 DNA reads as TGTGCCAGCTCACCCAAGACTAGCGGGGCGAACACCGGGGAGCTGTTTTTT. This gives the protein CASSPKTSGANTGELFF.

The chain's CDR3 is CASSVGRENTIYF. The CDR3 nucleotides read TGTGCCAGCAGCGTAGGGAGAGAAAACACCATATATTTT. This chain uses TRBV9 with TRBJ1-3; D is ambiguous. Germline V gene data show CDR1 as SGDLS and CDR2 as YYNGEE. Trimming shortened V by 0 bases and J by 6 bases, and 7 bases separated the two germline ends. The length of the CDR3 is 13 residues.

The genes are TRBV28 and TRBJ2-2, with a tentative D call TRBD2 (5 bases). The CDR3 is made up of 13 amino acids. Trimming took 10 bases from V and 2 from J, leaving 11 bases between them. Germline V lookup: CDR1 MDHEN, CDR2 SYDVKM. CDR3 loop: CAIDRENTGELFF. The CDR3 DNA sequence: TGTGCCATAGACCGGGAAAACACCGGGGAGCTGTTTTTT.

This clone was recorded a few times. In nucleotides, the CDR3 is TGTGCCAGCAGCCCCCTCCCGGGACAGGGTGGCTATGGCTACACCTTC. It translates to CASSPLPGQGGYGYTF. This chain joins TRBV27 and TRBJ1-2; the match to TRBD1 covers 9 bases. Trimming at V came to 6 bases and at J to 4 bases, leaving 12 bases not matched to a gene. The CDR3 consists of 16 residues. The germline V gene has CDR1 MNHEY and CDR2 SMNVEV (reference sequence).

The chain uses TRBV18 and TRBJ2-3; 7 nucleotides line up with TRBD2. Germline V CDR1 and CDR2: KGHSH, LQKENI. The CDR3 runs to 18 residues. V trimming: 5 bases; J trimming: 0 bases; junction bases outside the gene matches: 14. DNA of the CDR3: TGTGCCAGCTCAACCCGCGGCGGTAGCGGGTTAAGCACAGATACGCAGTATTTT. It specifies CASSTRGGSGLSTDTQYF.

V is TRBV7-2 and J is TRBJ1-1; no firm D call. Between the trimmed V and J ends, which lost 0 bases and 5 bases, there was a span of 13 bases. Germline-derived CDR1 and CDR2 are SGHTA and FQGNSA. The CDR3 has 15 amino acids. The CDR3: CASSLAGGPGTEAFF. CDR3 DNA sequence: TGTGCCAGCAGCTTAGCTGGAGGGCCGGGTACTGAAGCTTTCTTT.

This clone turned up a few times. The chain employs TRBV5-8 and TRBJ2-7; 9 positions match TRBD2. CDR1 is SGHTS, CDR2 YDEGEE, per germline. The J segment lost 7 bases and the V segment lost 4 bases, leaving 15 bases of the junction unmatched. This CDR3 is 16 amino acids long. CDR3 residues: CASSQGRLAVGGEQYF. CDR3 bases: TGTGCCAGCAGCCAAGGAAGACTAGCGGTTGGGGGGGAGCAGTACTTC.

The chain recombines TRBV28 with TRBJ1-1; a possible D gene is TRBD1 (6 bases). CDR3 length equals 14 residues. Looked up from germline, CDR1 is MDHEN and CDR2 is SYDVKM. V was shortened by 0 bases and J by 4 bases, with 9 bases between the two germline ends. Written as DNA, the CDR3 is TGTGCCAGCAGTTTATGGGAAGGGGGCACTGAAGCTTTCTTT. Its translation is CASSLWEGGTEAFF.

V gene TRBV4-2 combines with J gene TRBJ2-7; TRBD1 is a possible D gene (6 bases). The germline V and J ends were trimmed by 4 bases and 6 bases, with 16 bases remaining between them. The V gene's germline CDR1 is LGHNA and CDR2 YNFKEQ. This CDR3 is built from 14 residues. The CDR3 nucleotides are TGTGCCAGCAGCCCGGACAGTCCTGGGGTCGAGCAGTACTTC. Translation gives CASSPDSPGVEQYF.

The V and J genes are TRBV7-2 and TRBJ2-7, with TRBD2 as a possible D gene (5 bases). Germline V CDR1 and CDR2: SGHTA, FQGNSA. The CDR3 runs to 15 residues. With 1 base removed from V and 0 bases from J, the gap between germline ends came to 10 bases. This CDR3 reads CASSLGVAYSYEQYF. The CDR3 DNA follows: TGTGCCAGCAGCTTAGGGGTAGCGTACTCCTACGAGCAGTACTTC.

The count of this clone is one. The chain joins TRBV7-6 to TRBJ1-4, with D uncertain. Deletions cut 1 base from V and 8 bases from J, with 14 bases between. Per germline, CDR1 SGHVS and CDR2 FNYEAQ. This CDR3 has 15 residues. The CDR3 sequence is CASSLGTARGEKLFF. In DNA, the CDR3 is TGTGCCAGCAGCTTAGGTACCGCGCGCGGGGAAAAACTGTTTTTT.

The J gene is TRBJ2-7, the V gene TRBV29-1; D might be TRBD1 (6 bases). This CDR3 has 11 amino acids. Trimming shortened V by 7 bases and J by 12 bases, and 19 bases separated the two germline ends. From germline, CDR1 is SQVTM and CDR2 ANQGSEA. The CDR3 reads CSGGGENSRYF. CDR3 sequence (DNA): TGCAGCGGAGGGGGAGAGAACTCGCGGTACTTC.

The DNA for the CDR3 is TGTGCCAGCAGTTTATCGGGATTATGGACTGAAGCTTTCTTT. Residues: CASSLSGLWTEAFF. This chain joins TRBV28 and TRBJ1-1; the D is unclear. The V gene lost 1 base and the J gene lost 5 bases, with 11 bases spanning the gap. There are 14 residues in the CDR3. Germline loops: CDR1 MDHEN, CDR2 SYDVKM. Full variable domain (remainder filled in from reference TRBV28 and TRBJ1-1): DVKVTQSSRYLVKRTGEKVFLECVQDMDHENMFWYRQDPGLGLRLIYFSYDVKMKEKGDIPEGYSVSREKKERFSLILESASTNQTSMYLCASSLSGLWTEAFFGQGTRLTVV.

J is TRBJ1-2 and V is TRBV6-5; TRBD1 agrees at 9 bases. V lost 6 bases and J lost 7; bases outside the gene matches: 3. This CDR3 is 12 amino acids long. Germline loops: CDR1 MNHEY, CDR2 SVGAGI. CDR3 region: CASSRTGVGYTF. For the CDR3, the DNA is TGTGCCAGCAGCCGGACAGGGGTTGGCTACACCTTC.

The rearrangement joins TRBV4-2 to TRBJ2-5; TRBD1 is a possible D gene (7 bases). The V gene's germline CDR1 is LGHNA and CDR2 YNFKEQ. This CDR3 is built from 15 residues. Trimming cost V 6 bases and J 4 bases, with 18 bases left between them. This chain's CDR3 is CASRQGGETRETQYF. CDR3 in DNA: TGTGCCAGCAGGCAGGGGGGAGAGACGCGAGAGACCCAGTACTTC.

The chain is built from TRBV5-1 and TRBJ1-2; D perhaps matches TRBD1 (5 bases). CDR1 SGHRS and CDR2 YFSETQ come from the germline V gene. The CDR3 loop spans 19 amino acids. V was cut by 2 bases and J by 2 bases, with 25 bases left in between. CDR3 in amino acids: CASSLSGYGGQGENYGYTF. The CDR3 DNA sequence: TGCGCCAGCAGCTTAAGCGGGTACGGCGGGCAGGGAGAAAACTATGGCTACACCTTC.

The rearrangement links TRBV28 to TRBJ1-2; TRBD1 is a possible D gene (6 bases). The CDR3 is made up of 12 amino acids. CDR1 MDHEN and CDR2 SYDVKM come from the germline V gene. Trimming pared 8 bases from V and 8 bases from J, leaving 15 bases between. The CDR3 DNA follows: TGTGCCAGCGGGACAACAGGGCAGGGCTACACCTTC. It codes for CASGTTGQGYTF.

The V gene is TRBV4-2, the J gene TRBJ2-4; 9 bases line up with TRBD2. The CDR3 spans 17 residues. Germline V lookup: CDR1 LGHNA, CDR2 YNFKEQ. The V gene end was trimmed by 4 bases and the J gene end by 3 bases; junction bases not matched to a gene: 10. In DNA form, the CDR3 reads TGTGCCAGCAGCCCAAGCCAGCGGGGGGACCTCAAAAACATTCAGTACTTC. As protein: CASSPSQRGDLKNIQYF.

The genes are TRBV15 and TRBJ2-2; unclear D gene. The V gene's germline CDR1 is LNHNV and CDR2 YYDKDF (reference sequence). This CDR3 is 16 amino acids long. Deletions cut 1 base from V and 6 bases from J, with 15 bases between. The CDR3 DNA sequence: TGTGCCACCAGCAGAGGTGACTCGTCTCTCGCCGGGGAGCTGTTTTTT. It codes for CATSRGDSSLAGELFF.

This rearrangement joins TRBV15 to TRBJ1-4; D remains unclear. The V end was cut by 5 bases, the J end by 7 bases, with 20 bases between. The CDR3 loop spans 16 amino acids. Germline CDR1 and CDR2: LNHNV and YYDKDF (reference sequence). The CDR3 sequence: CATSVTWADGREKLFF. The CDR3 DNA follows: TGTGCCACCAGCGTCACGTGGGCAGACGGTCGTGAAAAACTGTTTTTT.

The chain is built from TRBV25-1 and TRBJ1-4, with D perhaps matching TRBD1 (5 bases). Germline loops: CDR1 MGHDK, CDR2 SYGVNS. The germline V and J ends were trimmed by 5 bases and 4 bases, with 11 bases remaining between them. This CDR3 has 14 amino acids. The CDR3 protein is CASSRTGYNEKLFF. CDR3 DNA: TGTGCCAGCAGTCGAACAGGATATAATGAAAAACTGTTTTTT. Looking up the rest from reference TRBV25-1 and TRBJ1-4 gives the full variable domain: EADIYQTPRYLVIGTGKKITLECSQTMGHDKMYWYQQDPGMELHLIHYSYGVNSTEKGDLSSESTVSRIRTEHFPLTLESARPSHTSQYLCASSRTGYNEKLFFGSGTQLSVL.

The chain employs TRBV5-6 and TRBJ2-7; 9 positions agree with TRBD2. V was clipped by 4 bases and J by 9 bases; unmatched bases: 8. The CDR3 is made up of 13 amino acids. The germline gives CDR1 SGHDT, CDR2 YYEEEE. The CDR3 region has the DNA TGTGCCAGCAGCCTCGGTAGCGGGAGAGGGCAGTACTTC. It is translated as CASSLGSGRGQYF. Using reference TRBV5-6 and TRBJ2-7 for the parts outside the CDR3, the full variable domain is DAGVTQSPTHLIKTRGQQVTLRCSPKSGHDTVSWYQQALGQGPQFIFQYYEEEERQRGNFPDRFSGHQFPNYSSELNVNALLLGDSALYLCASSLGSGRGQYFGPGTRLTVT.